Reported below is one T cell receptor (beta chain). The antigen it recognizes is unknown. Nothing much larger sits one base from this clone, and base qualities are not available. At diagnosis, peripheral blood, uninvolved tumor-adjacent lung and tumor were collected and stored as a combination of fresh-frozen and FFPE material. For TCR repertoire profiling, blood samples were analyzed as peripheral blood mononuclear cells. This entry belongs to a study of T cells in localized non-small cell lung cancer (dated by TCRdb to about 2020). Regarding the research as a whole: T cell repertoires of some 240 early-stage NSCLC patients were analyzed, with tumors being compared against uninvolved tumor-adjacent lungs. The cohort consisted of roughly 240 treatment-naive NSCLC patients whose localized lung tumors had been resected. NSCLC patients had a mean age of roughly 64 years, and more than 120 were male and 107 female. On the study overall, not on this receptor specifically: Because multi-region tumor sequencing was not done, intratumor heterogeneity could not be ruled out. Because the study design was exploratory, TCR variables were selected using unadjusted p-values without false-discovery rate correction. Longer overall survival was associated with higher T cell density in blood, whereas shorter survival was associated with higher clonality in adjacent lung. Of the top 100 tumor clones, a median of 57 were detected in paired uninvolved adjacent lung; under 35 were also among that lung's top 100. Uninvolved tumor-adjacent lung showed the highest T cell clonality, higher than tumor, which suggests more focused antigenic responses in the uninvolved tumor-adjacent lung.

The immunoSEQ Assay was used to sequence TCR beta CDR3 regions from DNA. The published analysis was carried out like this. T cell density was computed as TCR beta template counts normalized to usable DNA estimated by amplifying housekeeping genes. The preseqR package was used to estimate richness by extrapolating to 400,000 templates for PBMC samples and to 120,000 templates for tissue samples. Clonality was taken to be one minus Pielou's evenness. Tissue-enriched TCRs were identified by differential abundance testing using productive amino-acid clonotypes, minimum total count 5 and alpha 0.1. The Jaccard Index and the Morisita Overlap Index were used to quantify repertoire overlap between compartments. GLIPH grouped TCR beta CDR3s together with public tetramer-defined viral CDR3s, and a viral motif had to include at least three viral sequences and show V-gene enrichment. TCRdb mirrors the immuneACCESS table, restricted to in-frame sequences. Some clones are absent from its copies; in checked studies, under half trace to an unresolved V gene, and the reason for the others is unknown. V and J calls and clone size are given by that table; D and trimming were obtained from the DNA. This sample lists some 56,000 clones; around 86% were detected once. The biggest ten clones account for 4.5% to 5.5% of the sample.

CDR1 and CDR2 are read off the germline V gene as SQVTM and ANQGSEA. Between the V and J ends, shortened by 7 bases and 0 bases respectively, the junction contains 10 bases. There are 12 amino acids in the CDR3, from cysteine to phenylalanine inclusive. CDR3 DNA only is kept here, 36 bases in frame from base 1. This sequence originates from a woman aged 35 to 75 with stage I lung adenocarcinoma. This specimen consisted of peripheral blood, obtained before any cancer treatment. The V gene is TRBV29-1 and the J gene is TRBJ2-7, with no D gene named confidently. The CDR3 reads CSASTGSYEQYF. The DNA sequence reads TGCAGCGCTTCGACCGGCTCCTACGAGCAGTACTTC.